This T cell receptor beta chain was recovered during a study of cytomegalovirus exposure and HLA in healthy donors. Sequencing used immunoSEQ multiplex PCR; TCRdb keeps in-frame clones, though not all of them. Among about 120,000 clones, under 90% were seen once, and the ten largest hold under 2.5%. This TCR was recovered from a woman in her twenties or thirties in good health and CMV-seronegative. Sequencing was done on a sample of PBMCs.

In DNA, the CDR3 is TGTGCCAGCAGCTCCCCGGACAGGGGGCCCTATGGCTACACCTTC. Amino acid sequence: CASSSPDRGPYGYTF. The J gene is TRBJ1-2, the V gene TRBV21-1; the table's D call, TRBD1, was not checked against the DNA. TRBV21-1 corresponds to a pseudogene. The CDR3 is made up of 15 amino acids.